Below, 18 T cell receptor beta chains from the same sample are listed, as sequenced in a study of blood T cell repertoires in COVID-19 (dated by TCRdb to about 2020). Libraries were made using the immunoSEQ multiplex PCR assay. Held by TCRdb, this immuneACCESS table contains in-frame sequences only and omits some clones. Under half of the omission traces to an unresolved V gene where checked; the cause of the rest is unknown. In all, the sample holds 250,000 to 350,000 clones, and more than 75% of those were seen once. 5.3% of the sample is taken by the ten largest. The sequenced sample was PBMCs or T cells enriched from blood (not recorded which). The receptors derive from a young woman who had recovered from COVID-19.

This clone was seen just once. The chain links TRBV19 to TRBJ2-2; no reliable D call. The CDR3 extends over 14 amino acids. Trimming pared 4 bases from V and 2 bases from J, leaving 8 bases between. Germline CDR1 is LNHDA and CDR2 is SQIVND (reference sequence). For the CDR3, the DNA is TGTGCCAGTAGTACGACACCCAACACCGGGGAGCTGTTTTTT. Its translation: CASSTTPNTGELFF.

This clone was observed many times. V gene TRBV2 combines with J gene TRBJ2-4, with a possible D match to TRBD1 (5 bases). CDR3 length equals 12 residues. Germline CDR1 SNHLY, CDR2 FYNNEI. V lost 7 bases and J lost 8, with 12 bases in between. The CDR3 bases are TGTGCCAGCACCCGCCTAGGGGACATTCAGTACTTC. Translation: CASTRLGDIQYF.

The chain employs TRBV5-1 and TRBJ1-1, with no clear D. Trimming removed 4 bases from V and 3 bases from J, with 10 bases in between. Per the germline V gene, CDR1 is SGHRS and CDR2 is YFSETQ. The CDR3 covers 13 residues. The CDR3 reads CASSVGEYTEAFF. DNA of the CDR3: TGCGCCAGCAGCGTTGGGGAGTACACTGAAGCTTTCTTT.

This chain connects TRBV6-1 to TRBJ2-1; 9 nucleotides agree with TRBD2. Trimming took 7 bases from V and 4 from J; bases not matched to a gene: 2. The CDR3 has 13 amino acids. CDR1 and CDR2 (germline): MNHNS, SASEGT. CDR3 protein: CASKAGGYNEQFF. CDR3 coding DNA: TGTGCCAGCAAGGCGGGGGGGTACAATGAGCAGTTCTTC.

This sequence joins TRBV5-8 and TRBJ2-7, with D unclear. V was cut by 2 bases and J by 3 bases, with 6 bases left in between. The length of the CDR3 is 12 residues. CDR1 is SGHTS, CDR2 YDEGEE, per germline. CDR3 nucleotide sequence: TGTGCCAGCAGCTTCATCTACTACGAGCAGTACTTC. Encoded protein: CASSFIYYEQYF.

The chain recombines TRBV6-5 with TRBJ1-6, with 8 bases fitting TRBD1. The germline V gene encodes CDR1 MNHEY and CDR2 SVGAGI. The CDR3 runs 14 residues. J lost 8 bases, V lost 6 bases, and 6 bases had no gene match. The CDR3 DNA is TGTGCCAGCAGCCCCAAGGACAGGGATTCACCCCTCCACTTT. It translates to CASSPKDRDSPLHF.

V gene TRBV9 combines with J gene TRBJ2-2; the D is unclear. Germline CDR1 and CDR2: SGDLS and YYNGEE. V shed 4 bases and J shed 4 bases, with 14 bases lying between them. The CDR3 has 15 amino acids. The CDR3 region is CASSPRVSTTGELFF. The CDR3 DNA follows: TGTGCCAGCAGCCCCCGGGTCTCAACCACCGGGGAGCTGTTTTTT.

The count of this clone is one. This sequence joins TRBV5-1 and TRBJ1-2; D might be TRBD1 (6 bases). The V and J ends lost 4 bases and 12 bases respectively, with 22 bases between them. The germline CDR1 and CDR2 sequences are SGHRS and YFSETQ. CDR3 size: 14 residues. The CDR3: CASSQGQQGDSHTF. In DNA, the CDR3 is TGCGCCAGCAGCCAAGGACAGCAAGGGGATTCACACACCTTC.

The chain combines TRBV19 with TRBJ2-2; 9 nucleotides align to TRBD2. CDR1 and CDR2 (germline): LNHDA, SQIVND (reference sequence). The CDR3 consists of 16 residues. V was pared by 7 bases and J by 0 bases, with 6 bases of the junction left unmatched. The CDR3 reads CASNGGGEANTGELFF. The CDR3 DNA follows: TGTGCCAGTAATGGCGGGGGGGAAGCGAACACCGGGGAGCTGTTTTTT.

The CDR3 DNA sequence: TGCGCCAGCAGCCAAGAAAACAGCCTCAATCAGCCCCAGCATTTT. Translating gives CASSQENSLNQPQHF. The chain recombines TRBV4-1 with TRBJ1-5; D ambiguous. The germline V gene encodes CDR1 MGHRA and CDR2 YSYEKL. The length of the CDR3 is 15 residues. V was clipped by 0 bases and J by 3 bases, with 9 bases between them.

The rearrangement joins TRBV19 to TRBJ1-1; D is perhaps TRBD1 (5 bases). Germline V gene data show CDR1 as LNHDA and CDR2 as SQIVND (reference sequence). Trimming took off 8 bases at V and 11 bases at J, with 18 bases between the two ends. The CDR3 is 12 residues long. The CDR3 loop is CASGRRDFMAFF. CDR3 in DNA: TGTGCCAGTGGGCGCAGGGACTTTATGGCTTTCTTT. The full variable domain, its missing parts supplied by reference TRBV19 and TRBJ1-1, is DGGITQSPKYLFRKEGQNVTLSCEQNLNHDAMYWYRQDPGQGLRLIYYSQIVNDFQKGDIAEGYSVSREKKESFPLTVTSAQKNPTAFYLCASGRRDFMAFFGQGTRLTVV.

The J gene is TRBJ1-2, the V gene TRBV12-3 or TRBV12-4, with 7 bases identical to TRBD1. This CDR3 is built from 12 residues. Germline trimming cut 2 bases from V and 7 bases from J; bases unmatched to any gene: 1. CDR3 sequence reads: CASSLHRGGYTF. The CDR3, as DNA: TGTGCCAGCAGTTTACACAGGGGTGGCTACACCTTC.

A single count supports this clone. V usage is TRBV7-8 and J usage is TRBJ1-5; maybe TRBD1 (6 bases). V was trimmed by 1 base and J by 4 bases, leaving 11 bases between them. This CDR3 spans 15 amino acids. Germline-derived CDR1 and CDR2 are SGHVS and FQNEAQ. DNA of the CDR3: TGTGCCAGCAGCTTAGAAACAGGGAGAAATCAGCCCCAGCATTTT. Residues: CASSLETGRNQPQHF.

This clone appeared once. J is TRBJ2-7 and V is TRBV29-1; D is perhaps TRBD2 (5 bases). The CDR3 has 17 amino acids. Per the germline V gene, CDR1 is SQVTM and CDR2 is ANQGSEA. Trimming removed 4 bases from V and 1 base from J, with 23 bases in between. CDR3 DNA sequence: TGCAGCGTTGCTGAGGGATTACGGGCCAGCCCTTCCTACGAGCAGTACTTC. This codes for CSVAEGLRASPSYEQYF.

This clone was seen a handful of times. The gene calls are TRBV4-2 and TRBJ1-2; TRBD1 matches at 7 bases. The CDR3 contains 14 residues. V shed 1 base, J shed 4 bases, and the junction held 3 bases outside the gene matches. From germline, CDR1 is LGHNA and CDR2 YNFKEQ. CDR3: CASSQAQGPYGYTF. CDR3 DNA: TGTGCCAGCAGCCAAGCACAGGGGCCCTATGGCTACACCTTC.

The chain recombines TRBV20-1 with TRBJ2-7; TRBD2 agrees at 14 bases. Germline loops: CDR1 DFQATT, CDR2 SNEGSKA (reference sequence). The CDR3 sequence is 16 residues long. With 3 bases clipped from V and 0 bases from J, the junction kept 4 bases outside the gene matches. CDR3 in DNA: TGCAGTGCTAGTGGGACTAGCGGGGGATTCTCCTACGAGCAGTACTTC. Amino acids: CSASGTSGGFSYEQYF.

The CDR3 here is CASSDPGTGDDGYTF. The CDR3 coding sequence is TGTGCCAGCAGTGACCCTGGGACGGGAGACGATGGCTACACCTTC. The chain links TRBV25-1 to TRBJ1-2; D perhaps matches TRBD1 (5 bases). Germline loops: CDR1 MGHDK, CDR2 SYGVNS. This CDR3 region has 15 residues. V was clipped by 3 bases and J by 6 bases, with 17 bases between them.

The rearrangement uses TRBV24-1 and TRBJ1-2; TRBD1 aligns across 8 bases. The CDR3 totals 14 residues. J lost 4 bases, V lost 3 bases, and 3 bases had no gene match. Germline-derived CDR1 and CDR2 are KGHDR and SFDVKD. This CDR3 is CATSDVDRVYGYTF. In DNA, the CDR3 is TGTGCCACCAGTGATGTGGACAGGGTCTATGGCTACACCTTC.